This TCR beta chain was identified during a study of preoperative IRX-2 immunotherapy in early breast cancer. Using immunoSEQ multiplex PCR, the repertoire was profiled, and TCRdb retains in-frame clones only, with some absent. Here the sample spans roughly 57,000 clones, roughly 95% being singletons. As to treatment: preoperative locoregional IRX-2 cytokine immunotherapy. Preoperative locoregional IRX-2 cytokine immunotherapy was tested in the phase Ib source study. The CDR3 is 15 amino acids. Trimming took 4 bases from V and 3 from J, leaving 15 bases between them. Germline V CDR1 and CDR2: SEHNR, FQNEAQ (reference sequence).

This sequence was found in a human donor with breast cancer. Sampling was carried out from a patient treated with IRX-2 immunotherapy. V gene TRBV7-9 combines with J gene TRBJ1-1; D not certain. The CDR3 nucleotides are TGTGCCAGCAGCTCCGCCCACGGGGAGTACACTGAAGCTTTCTTT. Translated: CASSSAHGEYTEAFF.